The 16 T cell receptor beta chains listed next were all sequenced from one sample in a study of T cells in Graves' hyperthyroidism and ophthalmopathy. The TCR beta CDR3 regions underwent amplification using RNA transcripts as the source. When the TCR CDR3 underwent first-round RT-PCR, the HTBI primer set was used. In TCRdb, the multiplex PCR reads were re-called with MiXCR into one record per CDR3 protein. The sample holds some 550,000 distinct CDR3 sequences, roughly 15% seen once. Source material: blood. These receptors were obtained from a middle-aged woman with Graves' ophthalmopathy.

The chain links TRBV6-1 to TRBJ2-2; a possible D gene is TRBD1 (5 bases). The CDR3 has 14 residues. V was shortened by 5 bases and J by 4 bases, with 11 bases between the two germline ends. Germline-derived CDR1 and CDR2 are MNHNS and SASEGT. The CDR3 coding sequence is TGTGCCAGCAGTTATGGGGCCAGCACCGGGGAGCTGTTTTTT. Translating gives CASSYGASTGELFF.

There are many counts of this clonotype. The V and J genes are TRBV7-9 and TRBJ2-5, with D perhaps given as TRBD1 or TRBD2 (5 bases each). The CDR3 covers 17 residues. CDR1 is SEHNR and CDR2 is FQNEAQ in the germline V gene (reference sequence). V was shortened by 4 bases and J by 2 bases, with 20 bases between the two germline ends. CDR3 protein: CASSSGVVLTAQETQYF. The CDR3 DNA follows: TGTGCCAGCAGCTCCGGGGTGGTTCTGACAGCACAAGAGACCCAGTACTTC.

This clonotype was seen more than once but under ten times. The chain has TRBV6-4 and TRBJ1-1; D remains ambiguous. The germline V gene encodes CDR1 MRHNA and CDR2 SNTAGT. The V and J ends lost 6 bases and 1 base respectively, with 9 bases between them. CDR3 length equals 13 residues. In nucleotides, the CDR3 is TGTGCCAGCAGCTCGAACCCGAACACTGAAGCTTTCTTT. It yields the protein CASSSNPNTEAFF.

In this sample, this clonotype turned up a few times. V and J are TRBV29-1 and TRBJ1-1; 7 bases agree with TRBD1. Germline V gene data show CDR1 as SQVTM and CDR2 as ANQGSEA. This CDR3 comprises 14 residues. Trimming took 4 bases from V and 1 from J; bases not matched to a gene: 6. The DNA for the CDR3 is TGCAGCGTTGGAGGGGGCCGTCAGAACACTGAAGCTTTCTTT. As protein: CSVGGGRQNTEAFF.

This clonotype has only a few counts. The rearrangement links TRBV7-9 to TRBJ2-1, with TRBD2 matching over 7 bases. CDR3 length: 16 amino acids. CDR1 is SEHNR and CDR2 is FQNEAQ in the germline V gene (reference sequence). With 5 bases clipped from V and 1 base from J, the junction kept 8 bases outside the gene matches. CDR3 sequence (DNA): TGTGCCAGCAGCCCGTCTGCCGGGAGGTCCTACAATGAGCAGTTCTTC. As protein: CASSPSAGRSYNEQFF.

This clonotype was recorded many times. The V gene is TRBV27, the J gene TRBJ2-7; 15 bases align to TRBD2. Unmatched junction bases numbered 13, after V lost 11 bases and J lost 2 bases. The CDR3 runs 17 residues. CDR1 and CDR2 from the germline V gene are MNHEY and SMNVEV (reference sequence). The CDR3 DNA reads TGTGCCTCTAAGGGACTAGCGGGAGGCAGGGGTACCTACGAGCAGTACTTC. Protein product: CASKGLAGGRGTYEQYF.

The sample holds many counts of this clonotype. The CDR3 bases are TGTGCCAGCAGGGAGAGGCGGCAGGGTGAAGCTTTCTTT. Translation: CASRERRQGEAFF. The chain carries TRBV6-1 and TRBJ1-1; TRBD1 might be the D (5 bases). The ends were cut back, 6 bases at V and 7 bases at J, with 15 bases in the middle. The CDR3 sequence is 13 residues long. In germline, CDR1 is MNHNS, CDR2 SASEGT.

This clonotype was counted only a few times. J is TRBJ1-4 and V is TRBV6-1; no clear D gene. The CDR3 is made up of 14 amino acids. V lost 4 bases and J lost 3, with 9 bases in between. Germline V gene lookup returns CDR1 MNHNS and CDR2 SASEGT. The CDR3 DNA reads TGTGCCAGCAGTGCGACTGTTTCTAATGAAAAACTGTTTTTT. This codes for CASSATVSNEKLFF.

The J gene is TRBJ2-7, the V gene TRBV3-1; 9 nucleotides line up with TRBD2. V was pared by 5 bases and J by 6 bases, with 8 bases of the junction left unmatched. The CDR3 has 14 amino acids. The germline gives CDR1 LGHDT, CDR2 YNNKEL (reference sequence). CDR3: CASSLVAGVVEQYF. The CDR3 DNA is TGTGCCAGCAGCTTGGTAGCGGGAGTGGTCGAGCAGTACTTC.

The rearrangement joins TRBV5-1 to TRBJ2-1; D not resolved. In germline, CDR1 is SGHRS, CDR2 YFSETQ. The CDR3 spans 14 residues. V was shortened by 3 bases and J by 0 bases, with 7 bases between the two germline ends. In DNA form, the CDR3 reads TGCGCCAGCAGCTATGGGGACTCCTACAATGAGCAGTTCTTC. The encoded protein is CASSYGDSYNEQFF.

V and J are TRBV27 and TRBJ2-3; 7 bases agree with TRBD1. Germline-derived CDR1 and CDR2 are MNHEY and SMNVEV (reference sequence). The junction had 11 bases not matched to a gene; V was cut back by 5 bases and J by 0 bases. This CDR3 comprises 17 residues. The CDR3 DNA is TGTGCCAGCAGTCCCCCTGGGGGACAGTCGAGCACAGATACGCAGTATTTT. It codes for CASSPPGGQSSTDTQYF.

The chain recombines TRBV20-1 with TRBJ2-7; 11 bases are shared with TRBD2. J gave up 3 bases and V 7 bases, and 8 bases lay outside the gene matches. The CDR3 length is 14 residues. In germline, CDR1 is DFQATT, CDR2 SNEGSKA (reference sequence). The DNA of the CDR3 is TGCAGTGTAGTATCCGGGACTAGCGGCTACGAGCAGTACTTC. This encodes CSVVSGTSGYEQYF.

The genes are TRBV6-1 and TRBJ2-1, with D possibly TRBD2 on 6 matching bases. The CDR3 has 17 residues. V was clipped by 6 bases and J by 4 bases, with 22 bases between them. Germline lookup yields CDR1 MNHNS and CDR2 SASEGT. CDR3 residues: CASSPVGVSGYYNEQFF. Here the CDR3 DNA reads TGTGCCAGCAGCCCTGTGGGGGTTAGCGGTTATTACAATGAGCAGTTCTTC.

A few counts support this clonotype. The V call is TRBV6-1, the J call TRBJ2-2, with D possibly being TRBD2 (6 bases). The CDR3 length is 16 residues. CDR1 and CDR2 (germline): MNHNS, SASEGT. This CDR3 is CAHRGVGGFEVGELFF. CDR3 DNA: TGTGCGCACCGCGGGGTAGGCGGCTTTGAGGTGGGGGAGCTGTTTTTT.

This clonotype has a count of ten or more. The chain uses TRBV2 and TRBJ2-1; D uncertain. CDR1 SNHLY and CDR2 FYNNEI come from the germline V gene. The CDR3 totals 12 residues. Deletions cut 6 bases from V and 6 bases from J, with 9 bases between. The CDR3 spells CASSQTPNEQFF. CDR3 nucleotide sequence: TGTGCCAGCAGCCAGACTCCCAATGAGCAGTTCTTC.

The V gene is TRBV6-5, the J gene TRBJ2-6; unclear D gene. Between the trimmed V and J ends, which lost 1 base and 1 base, there was a span of 5 bases. The CDR3 extends over 15 amino acids. The germline gives CDR1 MNHEY, CDR2 SVGAGI. DNA of the CDR3: TGTGCCAGCAGTTACTGGGGTTCTGGGGCCAACGTCCTGACTTTC. It yields the protein CASSYWGSGANVLTF.